Presented here are 23 T cell receptor beta chains from one specimen sequenced in a study of blood T cell repertoires in COVID-19. Sequenced by immunoSEQ multiplex PCR; TCRdb stores in-frame clones only, minus some. In the table there are some 250,000 clones, 75% to 90% of which are singletons. The sequenced material came from peripheral blood. Every receptor here comes from a man aged 25 to 40 with active or convalescent COVID-19.

The genes are TRBV9 and TRBJ1-2, with TRBD1 identical over 9 bases. Per the germline V gene, CDR1 is SGDLS and CDR2 is YYNGEE. The V gene end was trimmed by 3 bases and the J gene end by 5 bases; junction bases not matched to a gene: 23. The CDR3 spans 20 residues. The CDR3 sequence: CASSESQNGTGRNPSYGYTF. In DNA, the CDR3 is TGTGCCAGCAGCGAGAGTCAGAATGGGACAGGGAGGAACCCCTCTTATGGCTACACCTTC.

The rearrangement links TRBV27 to TRBJ1-6, with a possible D match to TRBD1 (5 bases). The CDR3 contains 17 residues. Germline V gives CDR1 MNHEY, CDR2 SMNVEV (reference sequence). Trimming left V 5 bases short and J 7 bases short, with 21 bases between. CDR3 in DNA: TGTGCCAGCAGTCCTCAATCGGGGGAGGACACAAATTCACCCCTCCACTTT. It is translated as CASSPQSGEDTNSPLHF.

This chain joins TRBV5-6 and TRBJ1-5, with 7 positions matching TRBD1. The CDR3 is made up of 16 amino acids. Per the germline V gene, CDR1 is SGHDT and CDR2 is YYEEEE. V was clipped by 0 bases and J by 1 base; unmatched bases: 4. The CDR3: CASSLGQGASNQPQHF. The CDR3 nucleotides read TGTGCCAGCAGCTTGGGACAGGGAGCAAGCAATCAGCCCCAGCATTTT.

On this clone: Other DNA sequences in the same sample also yield this CDR3. The chain combines TRBV27 with TRBJ2-1; 10 positions match TRBD1. This CDR3 spans 14 amino acids. Trimming cost V 8 bases and J 5 bases; bases outside gene matches: 6. Germline V gives CDR1 MNHEY, CDR2 SMNVEV (reference sequence). In DNA, the CDR3 is TGTGCCAGCGGCGACAGGGGGCCCAACAATGAGCAGTTCTTC. Translated: CASGDRGPNNEQFF.

This chain joins TRBV6-2 or TRBV6-3 and TRBJ2-3, with 10 bases aligning to TRBD2. This CDR3 has 21 residues. The germline gives CDR1 MNHEY, CDR2 SVGEGT. V lost 0 bases and J lost 2; bases outside the gene matches: 17. CDR3 loop: CASSYSADEVTSGPFTDTQYF. CDR3 coding DNA: TGTGCCAGCAGTTACTCTGCGGATGAGGTGACTAGCGGGCCTTTCACAGATACGCAGTATTTT.

The chain uses TRBV2 and TRBJ2-7; weak D call: TRBD2 (6 bases). This CDR3 is built from 13 residues. V lost 8 bases, J lost 6 bases, and 17 bases lay in between. Germline V gene data show CDR1 as SNHLY and CDR2 as FYNNEI. This chain's CDR3 is CASARVRRGEQYF. In nucleotides, the CDR3 is TGTGCCAGCGCCAGGGTGAGGCGGGGCGAGCAGTACTTC.

The chain carries TRBV14 and TRBJ2-7, with a tentative D call TRBD1 (5 bases). This CDR3 has 13 residues. Trimming cost V 1 base and J 5 bases, with 9 bases left between them. Germline V gene lookup returns CDR1 SGHDN and CDR2 FVKESK. The CDR3 region is CASSQGGPNEQYF. CDR3 sequence (DNA): TGTGCCAGCAGCCAAGGGGGCCCAAACGAGCAGTACTTC.

The chain links TRBV11-3 to TRBJ2-2; D possibly corresponds to TRBD2 (5 bases). The CDR3 is 14 amino acids. V was cut by 1 base and J by 7 bases, with 10 bases left in between. Germline V CDR1 and CDR2: SGHNT, YENEEA. The CDR3 spells CASSLGTEGGELFF. The CDR3 nucleotides are TGTGCCAGCAGCTTAGGAACAGAGGGCGGGGAGCTGTTTTTT.

In regard to this clone: The same CDR3 also results from other DNA sequences found in this sample. The chain links TRBV19 to TRBJ1-1; 10 nucleotides agree with TRBD1. This CDR3 contains 14 residues. V was pared by 3 bases and J by 5 bases, with 3 bases of the junction left unmatched. From germline, CDR1 is LNHDA and CDR2 SQIVND (reference sequence). In nucleotides, the CDR3 is TGTGCCAGTAGTATTCGGGACAGGGGAACTGAAGCTTTCTTT. Encoded protein: CASSIRDRGTEAFF.

The chain combines TRBV11-2 with TRBJ1-4, with 8 bases that match TRBD1. The CDR3 has 16 amino acids. V gave up 1 base and J gave up 3 bases; unmatched junction bases: 4. Germline lookup yields CDR1 SGHAT and CDR2 FQNNGV. This CDR3 reads CASSLGRGLANEKLFF. CDR3 in DNA: TGTGCCAGCAGCTTAGGCAGGGGGCTGGCTAATGAAAAACTGTTTTTT.

The gene calls are TRBV2 and TRBJ2-3; 7 bases agree with TRBD1. The length of the CDR3 is 15 residues. The germline V gene has CDR1 SNHLY and CDR2 FYNNEI. V lost 4 bases, J lost 0 bases, and 4 bases stayed unmatched. The CDR3 protein is CASSAQTGSTDTQYF. The CDR3 DNA is TGTGCCAGCAGTGCCCAGACAGGGAGCACAGATACGCAGTATTTT.

This rearrangement joins TRBV27 to TRBJ2-7; weak D call: TRBD1 (7 bases). V dropped 5 bases and J dropped 3 bases, with 26 bases sitting between them. Germline-derived CDR1 and CDR2 are MNHEY and SMNVEV (reference sequence). The CDR3 has 18 residues. The CDR3 sequence is CASSPTTVRGQLIYEQYF. As DNA, the CDR3 is TGTGCCAGCAGTCCGACGACGGTGCGGGGACAGCTCATCTACGAGCAGTACTTC.

The chain links TRBV25-1 to TRBJ2-3; D uncertain. The CDR3 sequence is 10 residues long. CDR1 and CDR2 from the germline V gene are MGHDK and SYGVNS. V was trimmed by 6 bases and J by 5 bases, leaving 3 bases between them. The CDR3 bases are TGTGCCAGCAGCCTAGATACGCAGTATTTT. It translates to CASSLDTQYF.

The gene calls are TRBV29-1 and TRBJ1-2, with D uncertain. The CDR3 loop spans 11 amino acids. The V gene's germline CDR1 is SQVTM and CDR2 ANQGSEA. CDR3 bases: TGCAGTATCGGCGGTAACTATGGCTACACCTTC. Translation gives CSIGGNYGYTF.

This clone was counted a few times. CDR3 residues: CASSFGGLAGATDTQYF. DNA of the CDR3: TGTGCCAGCAGCTTTGGGGGACTAGCGGGGGCCACAGATACGCAGTATTTT. The chain links TRBV11-2 to TRBJ2-3, with 14 bases identical to TRBD2. Germline loops: CDR1 SGHAT, CDR2 FQNNGV. V lost 3 bases, J lost 2 bases, and 4 bases stayed unmatched. The CDR3 is 17 amino acids. The entire variable domain, with the rest obtained from reference TRBV11-2 and TRBJ2-3, is as follows: EAGVAQSPRYKIIEKRQSVAFWCNPISGHATLYWYQQILGQGPKLLIQFQNNGVVDDSQLPKDRFSAERLKGVDSTLKIQPAKLEDSAVYLCASSFGGLAGATDTQYFGPGTRLTVL.

The sample holds a few counts of this clone. J is TRBJ1-2 and V is TRBV27, with 10 bases fitting TRBD1. Germline V gives CDR1 MNHEY, CDR2 SMNVEV (reference sequence). Unmatched junction bases numbered 13, after V lost 5 bases and J lost 4 bases. The CDR3 length is 17 residues. CDR3 loop: CASSARPGQGDSYGYTF. In DNA, the CDR3 is TGTGCCAGCAGTGCACGCCCTGGACAGGGGGATTCCTATGGCTACACCTTC.

J is TRBJ1-5 and V is TRBV6-2 or TRBV6-3; 9 bases are a match to TRBD1. The CDR3 has 14 amino acids. In germline, CDR1 is MNHEY, CDR2 SVGEGT. With 2 bases clipped from V and 6 bases from J, the junction kept 2 bases outside the gene matches. The CDR3 DNA follows: TGTGCCAGCAGTTACGTGGACAGGGGTCAGCCCCAGCATTTT. Residues: CASSYVDRGQPQHF.

The chain has TRBV4-3 and TRBJ1-1; maybe TRBD1 (6 bases). The ends were cut back, 1 base at V and 2 bases at J, with 14 bases in the middle. Germline CDR1 reads LGHNA; CDR2 reads YSLEER. CDR3 length: 16 amino acids. Written as DNA, the CDR3 is TGCGCCAGCAGCCAAGGGGGGGGCCAGAGAAACACTGAAGCTTTCTTT. Residues: CASSQGGGQRNTEAFF.

This chain joins TRBV6-5 and TRBJ1-5; perhaps TRBD1 as D (6 bases). Deletions cut 6 bases from V and 3 bases from J, with 12 bases between. The V gene's germline CDR1 is MNHEY and CDR2 SVGAGI. The CDR3 length is 14 residues. This CDR3 is CASRSGQLNQPQHF. CDR3 nucleotides: TGTGCCAGCAGGTCCGGACAGCTCAATCAGCCCCAGCATTTT.

Concerning this clone: At the DNA level, this CDR3 is encoded by other sequences in the same sample as well. The rearrangement links TRBV3-1 (or the pseudogene TRBV3-2) to TRBJ1-5; D is unclear. The CDR3 sequence is 13 residues long. In germline, CDR1 is LGHDT, CDR2 YNNKEL (reference sequence). V shed 0 bases and J shed 4 bases, with 4 bases lying between them. CDR3 region: CASSQDRNQPQHF. The CDR3 nucleotides read TGTGCCAGCAGCCAAGATCGGAATCAGCCCCAGCATTTT.

The rearrangement uses TRBV5-1 and TRBJ2-1, with 8 bases that match TRBD1. V lost 3 bases and J lost 7; bases outside the gene matches: 18. The CDR3 is 18 residues long. Germline V gene lookup returns CDR1 SGHRS and CDR2 YFSETQ. CDR3 in DNA: TGCGCCAGCAGCTATACCGGGACAGGCTACCCGAGGGGGAATGAGCAGTTCTTC. Encoded protein: CASSYTGTGYPRGNEQFF.

The chain carries TRBV4-2 and TRBJ2-1, with TRBD1 identical over 12 bases. Germline V lookup: CDR1 LGHNA, CDR2 YNFKEQ. J gave up 8 bases and V 5 bases, and 7 bases lay outside the gene matches. There are 15 residues in the CDR3. The CDR3 DNA sequence: TGTGCCAGCAGCTGGGGGACAGGGGGCGTCGATGAGCAGTTCTTC. Amino acids: CASSWGTGGVDEQFF.

The V call is TRBV4-3, the J call TRBJ1-4; a possible D gene is TRBD1 (6 bases). The germline V gene encodes CDR1 LGHNA and CDR2 YSLEER. V lost 1 base to trimming and J lost 7 bases, with 13 bases between them. The CDR3 totals 15 residues. CDR3 nucleotides: TGCGCCAGCAGCCAAGGGAACAGGGTGTCTGAAAAACTGTTTTTT. It encodes CASSQGNRVSEKLFF.